This TCR beta chain was retrieved from a study of tumor-infiltrating lymphocytes in primary liver carcinoma. This CDR3 comprises 13 residues. The study co-extracted DNA and RNA from 20-30 mg of unsorted bulk tissue. For this clonotype: This clone may be a read error of a much larger clone one base away.

A constant-region primer served to make TCR beta cDNA from roughly 540 ng total RNA. Each TCR beta library was derived from three nested multiplex PCR rounds that employed slightly modified ARM-PCR. Rounds one and two of PCR, each of 10 cycles, were primed with TRBV1-TRBV30 forward primers and a C-beta reverse primer. One entry per CDR3 protein results from TCRdb running MiXCR on the multiplex PCR reads. Among 75,000 to 90,000 distinct CDR3 sequences listed, 55% to 85% were seen once. The specimen sequenced was liver tumor tissue from sampling region 1. The subset: tumor region T1, superior pole. The TCR was taken from a man aged 35-49 years with primary liver carcinoma and hepatitis B virus infection. This chain uses TRBV12-3 or TRBV12-4 with TRBJ1-1; TRBD1 might be the D (6 bases). As DNA, the CDR3 is TGTGCCAGCAGTCGGGACATGGGCACTGAAGTTTTCTTT. It yields the protein CASSRDMGTEVFF.